What follows are 10 T cell receptor beta chains derived from one specimen sequenced in a study of shared clonotypes between healthy human individuals (dated by TCRdb to 2020 to 2022). Library preparation used the immunoSEQ multiplex PCR assay. In its TCRdb copy, this immuneACCESS table keeps in-frame sequences only and misses some clones. Where compared with another copy, unresolved V genes explain less than half of these, and the others have no known cause. Present in this sample are roughly 1.5 million clones, 95% to 99% of which were seen just once. Of the sample, about 0.45% is held by the ten largest clones. Sample: naive CD4+ T cells sorted from blood. Taken with the paper, the label for cell subset or site translates to: CD45RA+ positively selected. These receptors were taken from a young man in good health.

The genes are TRBV4-3 and TRBJ2-1, with D hard to call. The CDR3 has 16 amino acids. Deletions cut 0 bases from V and 3 bases from J, with 12 bases between. Germline V gives CDR1 LGHNA, CDR2 YSLEER. As DNA, the CDR3 is TGCGCCAGCAGCCAAGATACTCCTCGCTTCTACAATGAGCAGTTCTTC. It translates to CASSQDTPRFYNEQFF.

The chain combines TRBV29-1 with TRBJ2-7, with 12 bases fitting TRBD2. The length of the CDR3 is 13 residues. CDR1 and CDR2 from the germline V gene are SQVTM and ANQGSEA. The trim removed 6 bases at V and 3 bases at J, leaving 3 bases unmatched. The CDR3 region is CSVLTSGSYEQYF. The CDR3 DNA follows: TGCAGCGTGTTGACTAGCGGGAGCTACGAGCAGTACTTC.

The chain is built from TRBV29-1 and TRBJ2-7; tentatively, D is TRBD1 or TRBD2 (5 bases each). This CDR3 contains 12 residues. Trimming cost V 4 bases and J 7 bases, with 14 bases left between them. Per the germline V gene, CDR1 is SQVTM and CDR2 is ANQGSEA. The CDR3 region has the DNA TGCAGCGTTGTGGTTGGGGGTTTGGAGCAGTACTTC. Amino acid sequence: CSVVVGGLEQYF.

CDR3 protein: CASTDLAQGKQPQHF. The DNA for the CDR3 is TGTGCCAGCACCGACCTGGCCCAAGGGAAGCAGCCCCAGCATTTT. The chain recombines TRBV6-6 with TRBJ1-5; unclear D gene. The CDR3 has 15 amino acids. V lost 7 bases, J lost 7 bases, and 20 bases lay in between. Per the germline V gene, CDR1 is MNHNY and CDR2 is SVGAGI (reference sequence).

Written as DNA, the CDR3 is TGCAGCGTTGGCGGTGGCCACGAGCAGTACTTC. Amino acid sequence: CSVGGGHEQYF. V usage is TRBV29-1 and J usage is TRBJ2-7; D is unresolved. CDR1 is SQVTM and CDR2 is ANQGSEA in the germline V gene. The CDR3 covers 11 residues. Trimming removed 4 bases from V and 5 bases from J, with 9 bases in between.

In its sample, this clone was seen once. This sample includes further DNA sequences coding for the same CDR3. This chain joins TRBV5-1 and TRBJ2-1; a possible D gene is TRBD2 (6 bases). The CDR3 extends over 13 amino acids. Germline assignment: CDR1 SGHRS and CDR2 YFSETQ. Trimming took 4 bases from V and 3 from J, leaving 8 bases between them. CDR3 amino acids: CASSLGSYNEQFF. The CDR3 DNA reads as TGCGCCAGCAGCCTCGGGAGCTACAATGAGCAGTTCTTC.

This sequence joins TRBV7-8 and TRBJ2-7; D remains ambiguous. The V and J ends lost 4 bases and 4 bases respectively, with 11 bases between them. Germline loops: CDR1 SGHVS, CDR2 FQNEAQ. The CDR3 runs 13 residues. The CDR3 reads CASSSTDLYEQYF. The DNA of the CDR3 is TGTGCCAGCAGCTCGACGGACCTGTACGAGCAGTACTTC.

The chain combines TRBV5-1 with TRBJ1-4; D remains ambiguous. Germline V gene sequence: CDR1 SGHRS, CDR2 YFSETQ. V lost 1 base to trimming and J lost 4 bases, with 11 bases between them. This CDR3 has 15 residues. The CDR3 DNA is TGCGCCAGCAGCTTGCCCGGGTCCGATAATGAAAAACTGTTTTTT. Amino acid sequence: CASSLPGSDNEKLFF.

The chain recombines TRBV5-4 with TRBJ2-5, with 8 bases matching TRBD1. Per germline, CDR1 SGHNT and CDR2 YYREEE (reference sequence). This CDR3 is 14 amino acids long. V trimming: 4 bases; J trimming: 5 bases; junction bases outside the gene matches: 7. The CDR3 DNA follows: TGTGCCAGCAGCAAAGGACAGGGTGGGGAGACCCAGTACTTC. It codes for CASSKGQGGETQYF.

The chain is built from TRBV2 and TRBJ2-7; D gene uncertain. Trimming removed 8 bases from V and 6 bases from J, with 14 bases in between. The germline CDR1 and CDR2 sequences are SNHLY and FYNNEI. This CDR3 spans 12 amino acids. The CDR3 DNA follows: TGTGCCAGCGGATCCGGGCCCCTCGAGCAGTACTTC. Its protein is CASGSGPLEQYF.